The 20 T cell receptor beta chains below all came from one sample that was sequenced in a study of OX40 agonist ivuxolimab in advanced cancers. Assay used: immunoSEQ multiplex PCR; TCRdb lists only in-frame clones, some missing. This table holds about 80,000 clones, 80% to 90% found once. The starting material was CD4+ or CD8+ T cells sorted from blood, obtained in a trial of the OX40 agonist ivuxolimab. Receptor source: an adult with an advanced solid tumor such as melanoma, head and neck, liver or kidney cancer.

V gene TRBV28 combines with J gene TRBJ2-7, with D perhaps TRBD1 or TRBD2 (6 bases each). This CDR3 is built from 11 residues. The germline V gene has CDR1 MDHEN and CDR2 SYDVKM. V was pared by 6 bases and J by 6 bases, with 9 bases between. CDR3 nucleotides: TGTGCCAGCAGGGGGGGCATCGAGCAGTACTTC. Its protein product is CASRGGIEQYF.

The V and J genes are TRBV5-1 and TRBJ1-3, with D perhaps TRBD1 (6 bases). From germline, CDR1 is SGHRS and CDR2 YFSETQ. The V and J ends lost 1 base and 4 bases respectively, with 12 bases between them. The CDR3 has 15 amino acids. In DNA form, the CDR3 reads TGCGCCAGCAGCTTGTCGGGGGCGGAAGGAAACACCATATATTTT. Translated, it gives CASSLSGAEGNTIYF.

The chain has TRBV6-1 and TRBJ2-1, with D possibly matching TRBD1 (5 bases). Germline assignment: CDR1 MNHNS and CDR2 SASEGT. CDR3 length equals 13 residues. The V end lost 6 bases, the J end lost 10 bases, and 16 bases lay between the germline ends. This chain's CDR3 is CASRPRQNGEQFF. As DNA, the CDR3 is TGTGCCAGCAGGCCACGACAGAACGGGGAGCAGTTCTTC.

The V call is TRBV6-1, the J call TRBJ2-1, with 9 nucleotides matching TRBD2. This CDR3 region has 16 residues. Per the germline V gene, CDR1 is MNHNS and CDR2 is SASEGT. The J segment lost 4 bases and the V segment lost 4 bases, leaving 8 bases of the junction unmatched. In nucleotides, the CDR3 is TGTGCCAGCAGTGCCCTGACTAGCGGAAATTACAATGAGCAGTTCTTC. Translated: CASSALTSGNYNEQFF.

V gene TRBV28 combines with J gene TRBJ2-7, with 8 bases that match TRBD2. The V gene end was trimmed by 4 bases and the J gene end by 1 base; junction bases not matched to a gene: 6. The CDR3 loop spans 15 amino acids. Germline assignment: CDR1 MDHEN and CDR2 SYDVKM. This chain's CDR3 is CASSSAGEMSYEQYF. CDR3 nucleotide sequence: TGTGCCAGCAGTTCAGCGGGAGAAATGTCCTACGAGCAGTACTTC.

This CDR3 reads CASSLRGQGRQETQYF. The CDR3 DNA is TGTGCCAGCAGCTTAAGGGGACAGGGTAGACAAGAGACCCAGTACTTC. The chain combines TRBV7-3 with TRBJ2-5; 9 positions agree with TRBD1. This CDR3 spans 16 amino acids. CDR1 is SGHTA and CDR2 is FQGTGA in the germline V gene. Trimming cost V 1 base and J 2 bases; bases outside gene matches: 5.

The chain combines TRBV11-3 with TRBJ2-3; D may match TRBD1 or TRBD2 (5 bases each). Germline assignment: CDR1 SGHNT and CDR2 YENEEA. There are 17 residues in the CDR3. The V gene lost 4 bases and the J gene lost 4 bases, with 21 bases spanning the gap. The CDR3: CASSSRGNTQGADTQYF. CDR3 nucleotide sequence: TGTGCCAGCAGCTCCCGAGGGAACACCCAGGGCGCAGATACGCAGTATTTT.

This CDR3 reads CASSFQGSNSPLHF. Written as DNA, the CDR3 is TGTGCCAGCAGCTTTCAGGGAAGCAATTCACCCCTCCACTTT. The genes are TRBV7-3 and TRBJ1-6; tentative D call: TRBD1 (5 bases). The CDR3 sequence is 14 residues long. The V gene's germline CDR1 is SGHTA and CDR2 FQGTGA. V lost 3 bases and J 7 bases, leaving 10 bases between the germline ends. The whole variable domain, remainder taken from reference TRBV7-3 and TRBJ1-6, is GAGVSQTPSNKVTEKGKYVELRCDPISGHTALYWYRQSLGQGPEFLIYFQGTGAADDSGLPNDRFFAVRPEGSVSTLKIQRTERGDSAVYLCASSFQGSNSPLHFGNGTRLTVT.

There are a few counts of this clone. The V gene is TRBV18, the J gene TRBJ2-2, with unresolved D. The CDR3 has 17 residues. With 2 bases removed from V and 1 base from J, the gap between germline ends came to 14 bases. Germline CDR1 is KGHSH and CDR2 is LQKENI. This CDR3 is CASSPSFRTVNTGELFF. As DNA, the CDR3 is TGTGCCAGCTCACCAAGTTTCAGGACGGTGAACACCGGGGAGCTGTTTTTT.

This clone showed up just once. V is TRBV28 and J is TRBJ1-2; D perhaps matches TRBD1 (6 bases). V lost 1 base and J 2 bases, leaving 11 bases between the germline ends. CDR1 and CDR2 from the germline V gene are MDHEN and SYDVKM. The CDR3 has 15 amino acids. The CDR3 is CASSLLEGVNYGYTF. DNA for the CDR3: TGTGCCAGCAGTTTATTAGAGGGGGTAAACTATGGCTACACCTTC.

V and J are TRBV5-6 and TRBJ2-2; D call uncertain. Germline CDR1 reads SGHDT; CDR2 reads YYEEEE. This CDR3 has 15 amino acids. Trimming shortened V by 0 bases and J by 4 bases, and 10 bases separated the two germline ends. This CDR3 reads CASSLEAGFTGELFF. DNA for the CDR3: TGTGCCAGCAGCTTGGAGGCAGGCTTCACCGGGGAGCTGTTTTTT.

The chain joins TRBV4-1 to TRBJ2-5; D is possibly TRBD2 (6 bases). Trimming removed 2 bases at V and 1 base at J, with 11 bases between. Per germline, CDR1 MGHRA and CDR2 YSYEKL. This CDR3 is 15 amino acids long. The CDR3 coding sequence is TGCGCCAGCAGCCAATACTACGGGGGCCAAGAGACCCAGTACTTC. Translation gives CASSQYYGGQETQYF.

This chain connects TRBV5-4 to TRBJ1-2, with 7 nucleotides matching TRBD1. Trimming took 3 bases from V and 2 from J; bases not matched to a gene: 4. The CDR3 totals 14 residues. Per germline, CDR1 SGHNT and CDR2 YYREEE (reference sequence). As DNA, the CDR3 is TGTGCCAGCAGCTCGGACAGGAAAAACTATGGCTACACCTTC. Its protein product is CASSSDRKNYGYTF.

The rearrangement uses TRBV7-2 and TRBJ2-7; 9 nucleotides agree with TRBD1. The CDR3 totals 14 residues. The V and J ends lost 4 bases and 4 bases, in that order; junction bases with no gene match: 5. In germline, CDR1 is SGHTA, CDR2 FQGNSA. The CDR3 nucleotides read TGTGCCAGCAGCTCGGGACAGGGTCGTTACGAGCAGTACTTC. This translates into CASSSGQGRYEQYF. The whole variable domain, remainder taken from reference TRBV7-2 and TRBJ2-7, is GAGVSQSPSNKVTEKGKDVELRCDPISGHTALYWYRQSLGQGLEFLIYFQGNSAPDKSGLPSDRFSAERTGGSVSTLTIQRTQQEDSAVYLCASSSGQGRYEQYFGPGTRLTVT.

Comments on this clone: The same CDR3 arises from other DNA sequences in this sample as well. This chain joins TRBV28 and TRBJ2-7, with D possibly called TRBD1 or TRBD2 (5 bases each). This CDR3 contains 12 residues. The ends were cut back, 9 bases at V and 4 bases at J, with 13 bases in the middle. Germline lookup yields CDR1 MDHEN and CDR2 SYDVKM. Here the CDR3 DNA reads TGTGCCAGTTCCGGGACCAAATACGAGCAGTACTTC. Translation: CASSGTKYEQYF.

The chain is built from TRBV11-2 and TRBJ2-1, with 8 bases matching TRBD2. Germline V gene lookup returns CDR1 SGHAT and CDR2 FQNNGV. V trimming: 10 bases; J trimming: 13 bases; junction bases outside the gene matches: 18. The CDR3 spans 14 residues. The CDR3 bases are TGTGCCACCAAGCACGCGGGGCTAGCGGGCCAACAGTTCTTC. Translation gives CATKHAGLAGQQFF.

The V gene is TRBV11-1, the J gene TRBJ2-1; 11 bases are a match to TRBD2. Germline loops: CDR1 SGHAT, CDR2 FQDESV (reference sequence). The CDR3 extends over 18 amino acids. J was trimmed by 6 bases and V by 2 bases; bases with no gene match: 12. Written as DNA, the CDR3 is TGTGCCAGCAGCTTAACGGGAGTAAGTCTAGCGGGGGGCAATGAGCAGTTCTTC. Translating gives CASSLTGVSLAGGNEQFF.

This clone was detected a few times. V gene TRBV19 combines with J gene TRBJ1-2; the match to TRBD1 covers 7 bases. CDR3 length: 13 residues. Trimming cost V 5 bases and J 2 bases; bases outside gene matches: 2. The germline gives CDR1 LNHDA, CDR2 SQIVND (reference sequence). The CDR3 coding sequence is TGTGCCAGTAGTCTACAGGGGAACTATGGCTACACCTTC. It is translated as CASSLQGNYGYTF. Full variable domain (rest looked up from reference TRBV19 and TRBJ1-2): DGGITQSPKYLFRKEGQNVTLSCEQNLNHDAMYWYRQDPGQGLRLIYYSQIVNDFQKGDIAEGYSVSREKKESFPLTVTSAQKNPTAFYLCASSLQGNYGYTFGSGTRLTVV.

V and J are TRBV18 and TRBJ2-2; D perhaps matches TRBD2 (5 bases). The CDR3 has 13 amino acids. V was cut by 4 bases and J by 7 bases, with 10 bases left in between. The V gene's germline CDR1 is KGHSH and CDR2 LQKENI. The CDR3, as DNA: TGTGCCAGCTCACTCGCGGCGGGCGGGGAGCTGTTTTTT. It codes for CASSLAAGGELFF.

The chain employs TRBV19 and TRBJ2-7; TRBD1 is a possible D gene (6 bases). The CDR3 covers 17 residues. Trimming pared 2 bases from V and 2 bases from J, leaving 19 bases between. Per germline, CDR1 LNHDA and CDR2 SQIVND (reference sequence). CDR3 residues: CASSIYGGRDNPYEQYF. In nucleotides, the CDR3 is TGTGCCAGTAGTATATATGGGGGCAGGGACAATCCCTACGAGCAGTACTTC.